This TCR beta chain was found in a study of blood T cell repertoires in COVID-19. The overall study: Sites in the United States, Italy and Spain provided acute and convalescent COVID-19 samples.

The V gene's germline CDR1 is MDHEN and CDR2 SYDVKM. This CDR3 is built from 19 residues. V was shortened by 6 bases and J by 0 bases, with 24 bases between the two germline ends. Sequenced by immunoSEQ multiplex PCR; TCRdb stores in-frame clones only, minus some. The sample shows roughly 110,000 clones, roughly four fifths of them seen only once. V is TRBV28 and J is TRBJ2-1; perhaps TRBD2 as D (6 bases). The sample consisted of peripheral blood. The TCR comes from an elderly man with COVID-19, enrolled during active disease. CDR3 sequence (DNA): TGTGCCAGCAGCGCATCATTTAAAACCGGGACTTACTCCTACAATGAGCAGTTCTTC. Its translation: CASSASFKTGTYSYNEQFF. Together with reference TRBV28 and TRBJ2-1, the CDR3 gives the full variable domain: DVKVTQSSRYLVKRTGEKVFLECVQDMDHENMFWYRQDPGLGLRLIYFSYDVKMKEKGDIPEGYSVSREKKERFSLILESASTNQTSMYLCASSASFKTGTYSYNEQFFGPGTRLTVL.